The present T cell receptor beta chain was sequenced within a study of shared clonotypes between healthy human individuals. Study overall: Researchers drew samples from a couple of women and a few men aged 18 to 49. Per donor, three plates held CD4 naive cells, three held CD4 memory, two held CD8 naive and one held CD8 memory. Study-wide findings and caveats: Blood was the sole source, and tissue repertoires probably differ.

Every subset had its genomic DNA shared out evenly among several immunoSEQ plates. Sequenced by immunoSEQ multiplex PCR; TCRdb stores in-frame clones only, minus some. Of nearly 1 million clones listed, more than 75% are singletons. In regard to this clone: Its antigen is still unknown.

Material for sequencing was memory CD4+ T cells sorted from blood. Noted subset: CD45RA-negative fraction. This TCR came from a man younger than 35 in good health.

CDR3 region: CASSLGAGDYEQYF. CDR3 coding DNA: TGTGCCAGCAGCTTAGGGGCCGGAGACTACGAGCAGTACTTC. The gene calls are TRBV7-2 and TRBJ2-7; no clear D. The CDR3 is made up of 14 amino acids. The V gene lost 1 base and the J gene lost 3 bases, with 10 bases spanning the gap. Germline CDR1 and CDR2: SGHTA and FQGNSA.